Presented here are 17 T cell receptor beta chains from one specimen sequenced in a study of shared clonotypes between healthy human individuals. CD45RO-negative CD8 cells positively selected for CCR7 made up the naive population, which excluded terminally differentiated effector memory CD45RA+ cells. TCRdb's table, derived via immunoSEQ multiplex PCR, lists solely in-frame clones and lacks some. The sample comprises approximately 1.9 million clones, 93% of which are singletons, and approximately 1.7% rests with the top ten. Sequencing was performed on naive CD8+ T cells from PBMCs. All receptors come from a man between 18 and 29 years old in good health. Some clones in this sample may be carry-over from other donors' samples.

V and J are TRBV11-2 and TRBJ2-5; TRBD1 aligns across 10 bases. The CDR3 is made up of 16 amino acids. The V gene end was trimmed by 5 bases and the J gene end by 5 bases; junction bases not matched to a gene: 11. CDR1 and CDR2 from the germline V gene are SGHAT and FQNNGV. CDR3 nucleotides: TGTGCCAGCAGCCCCCTCCGGGACAGGGGACGCGAGACCCAGTACTTC. Translating gives CASSPLRDRGRETQYF.

V usage is TRBV29-1 and J usage is TRBJ2-1; TRBD2 might be the D (7 bases). Germline CDR1 reads SQVTM; CDR2 reads ANQGSEA. This CDR3 is 18 amino acids long. Trimming took off 7 bases at V and 0 bases at J, with 25 bases between the two ends. This CDR3 reads CSAQGGAGILSSYNEQFF. In nucleotides, the CDR3 is TGCAGCGCCCAAGGGGGAGCGGGAATACTCAGCTCCTACAATGAGCAGTTCTTC.

V gene TRBV29-1 combines with J gene TRBJ1-4; 11 bases line up with TRBD1. Trimming cost V 6 bases and J 6 bases; bases outside gene matches: 6. This CDR3 region has 14 residues. Germline loops: CDR1 SQVTM, CDR2 ANQGSEA. The CDR3 nucleotides read TGCAGCGTGCGGACAGGGGGCGGGCATGAAAAACTGTTTTTT. Translated, it gives CSVRTGGGHEKLFF.

In this sample, this clone turned up once. V usage is TRBV27 and J usage is TRBJ2-1; 7 positions match TRBD2. The CDR3 covers 11 residues. V shed 7 bases, J shed 8 bases, and the junction held 2 bases outside the gene matches. Germline CDR1 and CDR2: MNHEY and SMNVEV (reference sequence). DNA for the CDR3: TGTGCCAGCATTCGGGGGGATGAGCAGTTCTTC. Translation: CASIRGDEQFF.

The genes are TRBV28 and TRBJ2-2, with a tentative D call TRBD2 (7 bases). The germline V and J ends were trimmed by 5 bases and 5 bases, with 15 bases remaining between them. This CDR3 has 15 amino acids. Germline CDR1 is MDHEN and CDR2 is SYDVKM. CDR3 nucleotides: TGTGCCAGCAGTACACACAGGGAGGGTACCGGGGAGCTGTTTTTT. Protein sequence: CASSTHREGTGELFF.

As to this clone: The same CDR3 arises from other DNA sequences in this sample as well. The J gene is TRBJ2-1, the V gene TRBV4-3; tentatively, D is TRBD1 or TRBD2 (5 bases each). This CDR3 has 15 residues. Between the trimmed V and J ends, which lost 4 bases and 4 bases, there was a span of 14 bases. Per the germline V gene, CDR1 is LGHNA and CDR2 is YSLEER. The CDR3 sequence: CASSPGTGPYNEQFF. The CDR3 bases are TGCGCCAGCAGCCCCGGGACCGGGCCATACAATGAGCAGTTCTTC.

Regarding this clone: The same CDR3 arises from other DNA sequences in this sample as well. As DNA, the CDR3 is TGTGCCAGCAGTTTAAGCGGTTACTCCTACAATGAGCAGTTCTTC. It codes for CASSLSGYSYNEQFF. The chain links TRBV27 to TRBJ2-1, with a weak D call TRBD2 (5 bases). Trimming took off 2 bases at V and 0 bases at J, with 8 bases between the two ends. CDR1 and CDR2 (germline): MNHEY, SMNVEV (reference sequence). The CDR3 extends over 15 amino acids.

The J gene is TRBJ2-7, the V gene TRBV5-1, with 7 bases identical to TRBD1. This CDR3 spans 17 amino acids. Germline CDR1 reads SGHRS; CDR2 reads YFSETQ. V gave up 3 bases and J gave up 3 bases; unmatched junction bases: 15. The chain's CDR3 is CASSWGSGQEPYYEQYF. In nucleotides, the CDR3 is TGCGCCAGCAGCTGGGGAAGCGGACAGGAGCCCTACTACGAGCAGTACTTC.

Written as DNA, the CDR3 is TGTGCCAGCAGTTTATTACCCCGAACTAGCGGGAGAGGAGAGACCCAGTACTTC. This sequence encodes CASSLLPRTSGRGETQYF. The gene calls are TRBV27 and TRBJ2-5, with TRBD2 matching over 11 bases. The length of the CDR3 is 18 residues. Germline V gene sequence: CDR1 MNHEY, CDR2 SMNVEV (reference sequence). The V gene end was trimmed by 1 base and the J gene end by 4 bases; junction bases not matched to a gene: 11.

With respect to this clone: This specimen includes other DNA sequences encoding the same CDR3. This chain links TRBV27 with TRBJ2-7; 10 nucleotides agree with TRBD1. CDR3 length equals 16 residues. CDR1 is MNHEY, CDR2 SMNVEV, per germline (reference sequence). The trim removed 0 bases at V and 2 bases at J, leaving 4 bases unmatched. CDR3 DNA: TGTGCCAGCAGTTTATCGCCAGGGACAGGGGCCTACGAGCAGTACTTC. Translating it yields CASSLSPGTGAYEQYF.

CDR3 protein: CASSPRERPYEQYF. CDR3 bases: TGTGCCAGCAGCCCCAGAGAAAGGCCCTACGAGCAGTACTTC. The rearrangement uses TRBV7-9 and TRBJ2-7; D is uncertain. CDR1 and CDR2 (germline): SEHNR, FQNEAQ (reference sequence). Trimming pared 5 bases from V and 2 bases from J, leaving 13 bases between. This CDR3 has 14 amino acids.

The V call is TRBV7-9, the J call TRBJ2-5, with 11 bases aligning to TRBD2. The V and J ends lost 5 bases and 1 base, in that order; junction bases with no gene match: 6. CDR3 length equals 16 residues. Germline assignment: CDR1 SEHNR and CDR2 FQNEAQ (reference sequence). CDR3 amino acids: CASSLGLAAPQETQYF. In nucleotides, the CDR3 is TGTGCCAGCAGCCTGGGACTAGCGGCCCCCCAAGAGACCCAGTACTTC.

This chain uses TRBV7-9 with TRBJ2-3, with D perhaps being TRBD1 or TRBD2 (5 bases each). Trimming removed 7 bases from V and 0 bases from J, with 20 bases in between. Germline V gene lookup returns CDR1 SEHNR and CDR2 FQNEAQ (reference sequence). The CDR3 sequence is 17 residues long. The CDR3 sequence is CASTPRGAVLSTDTQYF. Written as DNA, the CDR3 is TGTGCCAGCACCCCCCGAGGGGCGGTTTTGAGCACAGATACGCAGTATTTT.

This chain links TRBV13 with TRBJ2-6; D uncertain. CDR1 and CDR2 (germline): PRHDT, FYEKMQ (reference sequence). The CDR3 loop spans 15 amino acids. Trimming shortened V by 5 bases and J by 4 bases, and 12 bases separated the two germline ends. The CDR3 DNA reads as TGTGCCAGCAGCATTCGCCTGGTGGGGGCCAACGTCCTGACTTTC. Encoded protein: CASSIRLVGANVLTF. Using reference TRBV13 and TRBJ2-6 for the parts outside the CDR3, the full variable domain is AAGVIQSPRHLIKEKRETATLKCYPIPRHDTVYWYQQGPGQDPQFLISFYEKMQSDKGSIPDRFSAQQFSDYHSELNMSSLELGDSALYFCASSIRLVGANVLTFGAGSRLTVL.

The chain is built from TRBV28 and TRBJ1-2; D gene unclear. The V end lost 1 base, the J end lost 8 bases, and 8 bases lay between the germline ends. The germline CDR1 and CDR2 sequences are MDHEN and SYDVKM. The CDR3 sequence is 12 residues long. The CDR3 is CASSLLPEGYTF. CDR3 in DNA: TGTGCCAGCAGTTTATTGCCTGAGGGCTACACCTTC.

This chain connects TRBV10-3 to TRBJ2-7; D may be TRBD1 (6 bases). Trimming stripped 8 bases from V and 0 bases from J, with 14 bases between. In germline, CDR1 is ENHRY, CDR2 SYGVKD. This CDR3 spans 14 amino acids. The DNA of the CDR3 is TGTGCCATCTCACAGGGACATAGCTCCTACGAGCAGTACTTC. Encoded protein: CAISQGHSSYEQYF.

The chain employs TRBV7-9 and TRBJ1-1, with D uncertain. V was shortened by 5 bases and J by 3 bases, with 13 bases between the two germline ends. The CDR3 runs 14 residues. Germline CDR1 SEHNR, CDR2 FQNEAQ (reference sequence). In DNA, the CDR3 is TGTGCCAGCAGCGCCCCGCATTTGGACACTGAAGCTTTCTTT. It is translated as CASSAPHLDTEAFF.